This T cell receptor beta chain was profiled in a study of cytomegalovirus exposure and HLA in healthy donors. Among the approximately 130 subjects of the validation cohort, separate from the approximately 660-subject first cohort, were the donors. The CDR3 extends over 14 amino acids. Germline V gives CDR1 KGHSH, CDR2 LQKENI. Trimming took off 3 bases at V and 2 bases at J, with 10 bases between the two ends. Study-level findings and limits: Reported performance of the classifier showed diagnosis of cytomegalovirus status with high specificity and sensitivity. The investigators catalogued 150 to 200 TCR beta chains as cytomegalovirus-associated. Most TCR sequences were uncommon, yet certain public TCRs appeared in many donors.

Worth noting for this clone: Its target is unknown.

Method: immunoSEQ multiplex PCR; TCRdb's copy keeps in-frame clones and lacks some. This table holds approximately 70,000 clones, 94% found once. The chain combines TRBV18 with TRBJ1-2; unclear D gene. Material for sequencing was PBMCs. The source is a woman in her late teens or twenties in good health and CMV-seronegative. CDR3 sequence (DNA): TGTGCCAGCTCACCCGTTGGGGAGAACTATGGCTACACCTTC. Its translation is CASSPVGENYGYTF.